The sequence of this TCR beta chain was determined in a study of blood T cell repertoires in COVID-19. Germline V lookup: CDR1 SGDLS, CDR2 YYNGEE. J lost 7 bases, V lost 3 bases, and 8 bases had no gene match. The CDR3 loop spans 16 amino acids. Only in-frame clones appear in the TCRdb table, and some are missing; sequencing was by immunoSEQ multiplex PCR. The table lists approximately 260,000 clones, approximately 84% of them singletons. The sequenced sample was peripheral blood. This sequence was found in a human donor in a cohort sampled during active COVID-19. V gene TRBV9 combines with J gene TRBJ1-6, with 9 bases identical to TRBD1. CDR3 amino acids: CASSGPGTGLNSPLHF. The CDR3 DNA sequence: TGTGCCAGCAGCGGACCAGGGACAGGGCTGAATTCACCCCTCCACTTT.